This note documents a single T cell receptor beta chain sequence. The data were obtained in a study of T cells of healthy individuals. CDR3 length equals 12 residues. Trimming took off 6 bases at V and 4 bases at J, with 9 bases between the two ends. CDR1 SGHRS and CDR2 YFSETQ come from the germline V gene. Via MiXCR, TCRdb re-called the 5' RACE reads, giving one row per CDR3 protein. The table includes approximately 100,000 distinct CDR3 sequences, 15% to 20% detected once. This sequence was found in a human donor in good health. The chain carries TRBV5-1 and TRBJ2-3; no clear D gene. CDR3 residues: CASKVGSDTQYF. In DNA form, the CDR3 reads TGCGCCAGCAAGGTGGGATCAGATACGCAGTATTTT.